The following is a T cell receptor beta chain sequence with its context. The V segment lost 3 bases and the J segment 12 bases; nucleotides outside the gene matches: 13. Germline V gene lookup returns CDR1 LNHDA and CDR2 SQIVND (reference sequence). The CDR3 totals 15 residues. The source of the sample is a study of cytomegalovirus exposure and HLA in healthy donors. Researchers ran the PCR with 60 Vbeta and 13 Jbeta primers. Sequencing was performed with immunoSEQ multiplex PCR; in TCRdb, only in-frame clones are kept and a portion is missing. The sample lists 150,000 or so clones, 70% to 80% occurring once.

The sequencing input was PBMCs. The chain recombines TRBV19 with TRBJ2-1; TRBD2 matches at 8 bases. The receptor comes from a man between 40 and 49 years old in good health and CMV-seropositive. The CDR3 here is CASSIGGTRRFVQFF. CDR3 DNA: TGTGCCAGTAGTATCGGGGGGACTAGACGATTTGTGCAGTTCTTC.